These T cell receptor beta chains were read from a single sample in a study of OX40 agonist ivuxolimab in advanced cancers. The data were produced by immunoSEQ multiplex PCR, yet TCRdb's version contains in-frame clones alone and is incomplete. The sample has 50,000 to 65,000 clones, around 81% seen once. The material sequenced was CD4+ or CD8+ T cells sorted from blood, taken in a trial of the OX40 agonist ivuxolimab. These TCRs come from an adult with an advanced solid tumor such as melanoma, head and neck, liver or kidney cancer. Both conserved end residues are trimmed from each CDR3. Each record gives: V gene, J gene, CDR3 protein.

>TRBV19|TRBJ2-7
ASSMGGYEQY
>TRBV5-6|TRBJ1-2
ASSLASGYT
>TRBV4-1|TRBJ2-7
ASSQESTLLGEQY
>TRBV11-2|TRBJ1-6
ASSRGTVGSPLH
>TRBV19|TRBJ2-2
ATSQRGGIGELF
>TRBV6-1|TRBJ1-2
ASSEQTTVSNYGYT
>TRBV19|TRBJ1-2
ASSTGGAGYT
>TRBV30|TRBJ2-3
AWSVSAHLQY
>TRBV10-3|TRBJ2-3
AISESDFTDTQY
>TRBV11-2|TRBJ1-6
ASSLVVSYNSPLH
>TRBV15|TRBJ2-5
ATSRDPPGQGETQY
>TRBV7-2|TRBJ2-1
ASSLLAGGDYEQF
>TRBV6-6|TRBJ2-2
ASSSRDRAYGGELF
>TRBV15|TRBJ2-6
ATSKDRGSGANVLT
>TRBV19|TRBJ2-3
ASIDRVADTQY
>TRBV7-8|TRBJ2-2
ASSPVGAGGFGELF
>TRBV5-1|TRBJ1-4
ASSATQGHEEKLF
>TRBV5-1|TRBJ2-5
ASSLGQSQETQY
>TRBV7-2|TRBJ2-7
ASSLVGVGEQY
>TRBV5-1|TRBJ2-3
ASSLRESSSTDTQY
>TRBV6-1|TRBJ2-2
ASSEMRELF
>TRBV29-1|TRBJ1-1
SVVGLGGTEAF
>TRBV30|TRBJ1-1
AWRSKVRRDAAF
>TRBV19|TRBJ2-3
ASSITGDPSDTQY
>TRBV6-1|TRBJ1-1
ASSEKRGRGQNTEAF
>TRBV7-9|TRBJ2-5
ASSSASRVPKYQETQY
>TRBV19|TRBJ1-6
ASSMMSGTTPRYSPLH
>TRBV21-1|TRBJ1-2
ASSNRGVHGTVPYGYT
>TRBV19|TRBJ1-1
ASSIGGTASNTEAF
>TRBV6-1|TRBJ1-4
ATSYGVGEKLF
>TRBV2|TRBJ2-1
ASSEEGLAGRGREQF
>TRBV5-4|TRBJ2-3
ASSLTGGSTDTQY
>TRBV7-9|TRBJ2-3
ASSSADRGLGTQY
>TRBV10-3|TRBJ1-1
AISESTGFGVYTEAF
>TRBV7-9|TRBJ1-3
ASSPQGYSGNTIY
>TRBV2|TRBJ2-2
ATRTARRSTGELF
>TRBV7-8|TRBJ2-2
ASSLFRDRGTGELF
>TRBV9|TRBJ2-1
ASSGDTGNYNEQF
>TRBV15|TRBJ1-1
ATSRASGRNTEAF
>TRBV5-6|TRBJ1-2
ASSLEQGVAGYT
>TRBV6-5|TRBJ2-1
ASSTTVGHEQF
>TRBV18|TRBJ2-7
ASSPGGAGSYEQY
>TRBV10-3|TRBJ1-2
AIRAFDTYGYT
>TRBV10-1|TRBJ2-1
ASSHRGLYNEQF
>TRBV6-5|TRBJ2-3
ASRIPGLDTQY